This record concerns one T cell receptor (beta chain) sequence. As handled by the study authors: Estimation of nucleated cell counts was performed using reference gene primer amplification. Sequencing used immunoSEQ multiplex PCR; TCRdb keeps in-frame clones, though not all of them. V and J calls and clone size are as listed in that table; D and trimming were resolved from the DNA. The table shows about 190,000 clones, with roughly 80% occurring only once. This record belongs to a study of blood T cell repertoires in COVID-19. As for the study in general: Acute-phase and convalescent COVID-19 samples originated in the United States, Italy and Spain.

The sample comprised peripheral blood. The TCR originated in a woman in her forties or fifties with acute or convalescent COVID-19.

The CDR3 protein is CASSFRYGSTLHF. CDR3 nucleotide sequence: TGTGCCAGCAGCTTCCGTTACGGGTCCACCCTCCACTTT. The chain couples TRBV5-6 to TRBJ1-6; no definite D call. This CDR3 is 13 amino acids long. Germline V gene data show CDR1 as SGHDT and CDR2 as YYEEEE. Deletions cut 2 bases from V and 14 bases from J, with 14 bases between.